This entry lists 26 T cell receptor beta chains sequenced from one sample in a study of T-cell memory formation after mild COVID-19. TCRdb fed the 5' RACE reads into MiXCR, producing one record per CDR3 protein. The profile covers roughly 560,000 distinct CDR3 sequences, with around 21% appearing a single time and about 12% taken by the ten largest. What was sequenced was PBMCs or a T cell subset sorted from them (not recorded which). The receptors were sampled from an adult woman who had mild COVID-19 (a few samples of this study predate the infection). Cell type and time point are not known.

The V call is TRBV6-5, the J call TRBJ1-2; tentative D call: TRBD1 (6 bases). Germline V gene data show CDR1 as MNHEY and CDR2 as SVGAGI. The V end was cut by 5 bases, the J end by 5 bases, with 15 bases between. The CDR3 runs to 14 residues. CDR3 DNA sequence: TGTGCCAGCAGTCCCGGAGGGGGACGTTATGGCTACACCTTC. It is translated as CASSPGGGRYGYTF.

This clonotype was counted between two and nine times. The V and J genes are TRBV12-3 or TRBV12-4 and TRBJ2-4; 10 bases match TRBD1. Trimming removed 4 bases from V and 4 bases from J; junction bases left unmatched: 7. This CDR3 comprises 16 residues. CDR3 amino acids: CASSSRQGAGKNIQYF. Written as DNA, the CDR3 is TGTGCCAGCAGTTCACGACAGGGGGCGGGGAAAAACATTCAGTACTTC.

The chain has TRBV12-3 or TRBV12-4 and TRBJ2-4; D is possibly TRBD1 or TRBD2 (6 bases each). This CDR3 is 15 amino acids long. V lost 2 bases to trimming and J lost 8 bases, with 16 bases between them. The CDR3 spells CASSLMVGGRDIQYF. The CDR3 DNA reads TGTGCCAGCAGTTTAATGGTGGGGGGCCGGGACATTCAGTACTTC.

The chain uses TRBV3-1 and TRBJ2-2, with 7 bases lining up with TRBD2. The germline V gene has CDR1 LGHDT and CDR2 YNNKEL (reference sequence). V lost 2 bases, J lost 4 bases, and 4 bases stayed unmatched. This CDR3 spans 15 amino acids. This CDR3 is CASSQTGLSTGELFF. The CDR3 DNA is TGTGCCAGCAGCCAAACGGGACTATCCACCGGGGAGCTGTTTTTT.

The rearrangement joins TRBV24-1 to TRBJ2-5, with TRBD1 matching over 11 bases. The CDR3 sequence is 16 residues long. The germline V gene encodes CDR1 KGHDR and CDR2 SFDVKD. V gave up 0 bases and J gave up 1 base; unmatched junction bases: 0. CDR3 amino acids: CATSDLGTGGQETQYF. DNA of the CDR3: TGTGCCACCAGTGATTTGGGGACAGGGGGCCAAGAGACCCAGTACTTC.

The V and J genes are TRBV30 and TRBJ2-7, with D tentatively TRBD1 (6 bases). Germline V lookup: CDR1 GTSNPN, CDR2 SVGIG (reference sequence). V lost 3 bases and J 9 bases, leaving 30 bases between the germline ends. The CDR3 spans 17 residues. The CDR3 region is CAWRRAARQAAGPVQYF. The CDR3 DNA sequence: TGTGCCTGGAGGAGGGCCGCCAGACAGGCCGCGGGTCCGGTGCAGTACTTC.

The chain combines TRBV5-4 with TRBJ1-6; TRBD1 is a possible D gene (5 bases). V was pared by 0 bases and J by 9 bases, with 10 bases between. Germline V gives CDR1 SGHNT, CDR2 YYREEE (reference sequence). The length of the CDR3 is 14 residues. The DNA of the CDR3 is TGTGCCAGCAGCTTGGGAGGGACGGGTTCACCCCTCCACTTT. This translates into CASSLGGTGSPLHF.

The chain has TRBV5-1 and TRBJ2-7, with 9 nucleotides matching TRBD1. The CDR3 is 14 residues long. V was pared by 0 bases and J by 5 bases, with 3 bases of the junction left unmatched. Per germline, CDR1 SGHRS and CDR2 YFSETQ. CDR3 nucleotides: TGCGCCAGCAGCTTGGCCGGGACAGGGCACGAGCAGTACTTC. This encodes CASSLAGTGHEQYF.

This clonotype was counted a few times. V gene TRBV7-9 combines with J gene TRBJ2-2, with D perhaps matching TRBD2 (6 bases). Germline CDR1 reads SEHNR; CDR2 reads FQNEAQ (reference sequence). Trimming shortened V by 5 bases and J by 3 bases, and 10 bases separated the two germline ends. CDR3 length equals 14 residues. The CDR3 sequence: CASSPGTYTGELFF. The CDR3 region has the DNA TGTGCCAGCAGCCCTGGGACTTACACCGGGGAGCTGTTTTTT.

This clonotype has a count of ten or more. The CDR3, as DNA: TGCGCCAGCATACAAACGACCGGGACTGCATCCTACAATGAGCAGTTCTTC. Protein: CASIQTTGTASYNEQFF. The J gene is TRBJ2-1, the V gene TRBV5-1; D possibly corresponds to TRBD2 (6 bases). The CDR3 runs 17 residues. Germline V gene sequence: CDR1 SGHRS, CDR2 YFSETQ. Deletions cut 6 bases from V and 1 base from J, with 20 bases between.

This clonotype was counted a few times. J is TRBJ2-2 and V is TRBV21-1; the table gives TRBD2 as D, unverified against the DNA. TRBV21-1 is listed as a pseudogene. The CDR3 sequence is 18 residues long. The CDR3 DNA is TGTGCCAGCAGCAGGCCTCCAACTAGCGGGGGTAACACCGGGGAGCTGTTTTTT. Protein product: CASSRPPTSGGNTGELFF.

The rearrangement uses TRBV3-1 and TRBJ2-1; tentative D call: TRBD1 (5 bases). V was trimmed by 1 base and J by 3 bases, leaving 13 bases between them. Germline values: CDR1 LGHDT, CDR2 YNNKEL (reference sequence). This CDR3 spans 16 amino acids. DNA of the CDR3: TGTGCCAGCAGCCAAGGGGCGGACACAAGCTACAATGAGCAGTTCTTC. Amino acids: CASSQGADTSYNEQFF.

This clonotype was seen repeatedly, ten times or more. CDR3: CASTSSMVPTGDEQFF. The CDR3 nucleotides are TGTGCCAGCACATCGTCAATGGTGCCTACCGGGGATGAGCAGTTCTTC. The gene calls are TRBV12-3 or TRBV12-4 and TRBJ2-1; possibly TRBD2 for D (5 bases). This CDR3 spans 16 amino acids. The V gene lost 7 bases and the J gene lost 8 bases, with 24 bases spanning the gap.

This clonotype was observed many times. The chain joins TRBV10-3 to TRBJ1-1; possible D gene TRBD1, 6 bases. The CDR3 spans 15 residues. Germline CDR1 and CDR2: ENHRY and SYGVKD. V shed 3 bases and J shed 4 bases, with 15 bases lying between them. The CDR3 DNA sequence: TGTGCCATCAGTGACCCACAGGGCGGTGGCACTGAAGCTTTCTTT. It codes for CAISDPQGGGTEAFF.

The chain couples TRBV20-1 to TRBJ1-2; D not certain. The CDR3 runs 14 residues. Trimming cost V 4 bases and J 3 bases, with 15 bases left between them. Germline V CDR1 and CDR2: DFQATT, SNEGSKA (reference sequence). CDR3 sequence reads: CSATPWVSDYGYTF. CDR3 nucleotide sequence: TGCAGTGCTACCCCCTGGGTATCGGACTATGGCTACACCTTC.

A few counts support this clonotype. CDR3 DNA sequence: TGTGCCAGCAGCTCATGGACAGGCACGAACACCGGGGAGCTGTTTTTT. This codes for CASSSWTGTNTGELFF. V and J are TRBV11-2 and TRBJ2-2; 7 bases line up with TRBD1. Looked up from germline, CDR1 is SGHAT and CDR2 is FQNNGV. CDR3 length: 16 residues. With 4 bases clipped from V and 0 bases from J, the junction kept 5 bases outside the gene matches.

This chain connects TRBV7-3 to TRBJ2-5; perhaps TRBD2 as D (5 bases). V was pared by 2 bases and J by 3 bases, with 10 bases between. Germline assignment: CDR1 SGHTA and CDR2 FQGTGA. The CDR3 totals 14 residues. The CDR3 nucleotides are TGTGCCAGCAGCTTATACGGGAACAAAGAGACCCAGTACTTC. Amino acid sequence: CASSLYGNKETQYF.

This clonotype has just a few counts. The rearrangement uses TRBV30 and TRBJ1-1; unclear D gene. Germline assignment: CDR1 GTSNPN and CDR2 SVGIG (reference sequence). Deletions cut 1 base from V and 4 bases from J, with 10 bases between. The CDR3 loop spans 13 amino acids. CDR3 protein: CAWSAGRTTEAFF. CDR3 nucleotides: TGTGCCTGGAGTGCCGGGCGGACCACTGAAGCTTTCTTT.

The chain recombines TRBV5-1 with TRBJ2-1, with no clear D. Germline values: CDR1 SGHRS, CDR2 YFSETQ. This CDR3 has 14 amino acids. V was pared by 5 bases and J by 2 bases, with 11 bases between. The CDR3 coding sequence is TGCGCCAGCAGTCCCGACGCAACCTACAATGAGCAGTTCTTC. The encoded protein is CASSPDATYNEQFF.

The chain joins TRBV6-1 to TRBJ2-2; D remains ambiguous. This CDR3 has 14 residues. V was shortened by 6 bases and J by 1 base, with 9 bases between the two germline ends. CDR1 is MNHNS, CDR2 SASEGT, per germline. CDR3 loop: CASRRDRNTGELFF. DNA for the CDR3: TGTGCCAGCAGGCGAGACCGGAACACCGGGGAGCTGTTTTTT.

This clonotype has only a few counts. The V and J genes are TRBV6-5 and TRBJ2-1, with D possibly TRBD2 on 5 matching bases. CDR3 length: 15 amino acids. Trimming cost V 2 bases and J 4 bases, with 12 bases left between them. Germline CDR1 is MNHEY and CDR2 is SVGAGI. CDR3 DNA sequence: TGTGCCAGCAGTTACGTCGGGATGGGTTACAATGAGCAGTTCTTC. Its protein product is CASSYVGMGYNEQFF.

The chain is built from TRBV7-6 and TRBJ1-4; a possible D gene is TRBD1 (6 bases). Between the trimmed V and J ends, which lost 1 base and 4 bases, there was a span of 16 bases. This CDR3 is 17 amino acids long. CDR1 and CDR2 from the germline V gene are SGHVS and FNYEAQ. This chain's CDR3 is CASSLEYPGHDNEKLFF. The CDR3 region has the DNA TGTGCCAGCAGCTTAGAATACCCGGGACACGATAATGAAAAACTGTTTTTT.

The rearrangement joins TRBV7-2 to TRBJ2-7; a weak D match, TRBD1 (7 bases). V lost 8 bases to trimming and J lost 3 bases, with 26 bases between them. Germline V gene lookup returns CDR1 SGHTA and CDR2 FQGNSA. The CDR3 has 17 amino acids. The CDR3 reads CASGYGAGRGPSYEQYF. The CDR3, as DNA: TGTGCCAGCGGCTACGGGGCGGGAAGGGGGCCGAGCTACGAGCAGTACTTC.

This clonotype was seen more than once but under ten times. This chain uses TRBV5-5 with TRBJ2-7, with 9 bases identical to TRBD1. The V segment lost 3 bases and the J segment 5 bases; nucleotides outside the gene matches: 18. The CDR3 totals 18 residues. Germline loops: CDR1 SGHKS, CDR2 YYEKEE (reference sequence). The CDR3: CASSSGTTGGSGSHEQYF. As DNA, the CDR3 is TGTGCCAGCAGCTCAGGGACAACAGGGGGCTCGGGGTCCCACGAGCAGTACTTC. Full variable domain (outside the CDR3, taken from reference TRBV5-5 and TRBJ2-7): DAGVTQSPTHLIKTRGQQVTLRCSPISGHKSVSWYQQVLGQGPQFIFQYYEKEERGRGNFPDRFSARQFPNYSSELNVNALLLGDSALYLCASSSGTTGGSGSHEQYFGPGTRLTVT.

This clonotype was seen a few times. V usage is TRBV19 and J usage is TRBJ1-2; 7 nucleotides match TRBD1. Germline CDR1 LNHDA, CDR2 SQIVND (reference sequence). With 2 bases clipped from V and 0 bases from J, the junction kept 6 bases outside the gene matches. This CDR3 is built from 16 residues. DNA for the CDR3: TGTGCCAGTAGTATACGTGGGGACAGAGCTAACTATGGCTACACCTTC. As protein: CASSIRGDRANYGYTF.

This clonotype was seen more than once but under ten times. The genes are TRBV5-1 and TRBJ2-3, with no clear D. Germline V lookup: CDR1 SGHRS, CDR2 YFSETQ. This CDR3 is built from 15 residues. The V gene lost 0 bases and the J gene lost 2 bases, with 10 bases spanning the gap. The CDR3 here is CASSLGGSNTDTQYF. CDR3 bases: TGCGCCAGCAGCTTGGGCGGCTCCAACACAGATACGCAGTATTTT.